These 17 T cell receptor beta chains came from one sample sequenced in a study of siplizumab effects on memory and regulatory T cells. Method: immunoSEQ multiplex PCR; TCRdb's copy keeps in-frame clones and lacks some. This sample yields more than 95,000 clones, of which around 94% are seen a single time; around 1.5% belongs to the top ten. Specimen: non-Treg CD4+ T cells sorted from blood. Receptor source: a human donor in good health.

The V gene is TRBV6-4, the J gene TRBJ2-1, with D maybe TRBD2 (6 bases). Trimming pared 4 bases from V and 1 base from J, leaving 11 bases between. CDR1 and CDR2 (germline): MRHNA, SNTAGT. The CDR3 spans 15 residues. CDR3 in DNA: TGTGCCAGCAGTGCGGAGGGATTATCCTACAATGAGCAGTTCTTC. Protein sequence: CASSAEGLSYNEQFF.

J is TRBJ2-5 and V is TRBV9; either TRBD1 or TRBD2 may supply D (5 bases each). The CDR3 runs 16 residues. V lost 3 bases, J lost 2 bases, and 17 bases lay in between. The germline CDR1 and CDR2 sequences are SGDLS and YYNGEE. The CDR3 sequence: CASSASPGPIQETQYF. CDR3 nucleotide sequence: TGTGCCAGCAGCGCAAGTCCGGGACCAATTCAAGAGACCCAGTACTTC.

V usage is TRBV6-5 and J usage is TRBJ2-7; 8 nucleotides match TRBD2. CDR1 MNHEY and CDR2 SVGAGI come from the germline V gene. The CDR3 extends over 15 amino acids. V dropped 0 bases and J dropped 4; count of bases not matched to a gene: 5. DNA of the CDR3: TGTGCCAGCAGTTACTCGGGCGGGGGGCCGTACGAGCAGTACTTC. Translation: CASSYSGGGPYEQYF.

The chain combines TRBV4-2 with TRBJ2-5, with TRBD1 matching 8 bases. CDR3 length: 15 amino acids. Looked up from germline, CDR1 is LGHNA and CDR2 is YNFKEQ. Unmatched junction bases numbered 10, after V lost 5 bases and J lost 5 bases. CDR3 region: CASSTQSGGAETQYF. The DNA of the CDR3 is TGTGCCAGCAGCACCCAGTCAGGGGGCGCGGAGACCCAGTACTTC.

CDR3: CASSPLLVLSSEANYGYTF. The CDR3 DNA reads as TGTGCCAGCTCACCACTCTTGGTTCTCTCCTCAGAGGCTAACTATGGCTACACCTTC. The V and J genes are TRBV18 and TRBJ1-2; unclear D gene. The V end was cut by 1 base, the J end by 0 bases, with 21 bases between. The CDR3 consists of 19 residues. Germline-derived CDR1 and CDR2 are KGHSH and LQKENI.

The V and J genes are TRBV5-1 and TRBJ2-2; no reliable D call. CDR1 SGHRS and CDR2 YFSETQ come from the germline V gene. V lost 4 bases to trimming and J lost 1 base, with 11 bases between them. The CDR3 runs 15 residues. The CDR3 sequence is CASSRPVENTGELFF. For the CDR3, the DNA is TGCGCCAGCAGCCGCCCTGTGGAGAACACCGGGGAGCTGTTTTTT.

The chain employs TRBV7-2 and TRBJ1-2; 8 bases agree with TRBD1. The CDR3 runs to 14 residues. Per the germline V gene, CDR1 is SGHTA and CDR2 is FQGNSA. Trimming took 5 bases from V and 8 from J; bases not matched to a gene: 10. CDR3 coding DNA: TGTGCCAGCAGCCTAAGGGACAGGACCAAGGGCTACACCTTC. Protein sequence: CASSLRDRTKGYTF.

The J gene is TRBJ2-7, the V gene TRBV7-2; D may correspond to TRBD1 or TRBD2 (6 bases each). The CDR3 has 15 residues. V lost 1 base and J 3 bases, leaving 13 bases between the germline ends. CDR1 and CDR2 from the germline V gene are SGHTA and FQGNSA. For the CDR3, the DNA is TGTGCCAGCAGCTTAGAAGGGGGGTCTTTCTACGAGCAGTACTTC. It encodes CASSLEGGSFYEQYF. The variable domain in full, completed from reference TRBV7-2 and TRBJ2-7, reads GAGVSQSPSNKVTEKGKDVELRCDPISGHTALYWYRQSLGQGLEFLIYFQGNSAPDKSGLPSDRFSAERTGGSVSTLTIQRTQQEDSAVYLCASSLEGGSFYEQYFGPGTRLTVT.

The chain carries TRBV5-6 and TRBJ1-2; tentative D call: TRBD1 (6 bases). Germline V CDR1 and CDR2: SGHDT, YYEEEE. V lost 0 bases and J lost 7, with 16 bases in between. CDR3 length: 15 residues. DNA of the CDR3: TGTGCCAGCAGCTTGGACGGGGCGGGGGCCGGTGGCTACACCTTC. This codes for CASSLDGAGAGGYTF.

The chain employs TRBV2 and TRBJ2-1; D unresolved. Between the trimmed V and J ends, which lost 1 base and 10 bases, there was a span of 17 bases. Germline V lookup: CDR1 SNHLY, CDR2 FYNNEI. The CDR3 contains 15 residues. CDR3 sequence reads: CASSEEMSPVGEQFF. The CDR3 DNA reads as TGTGCCAGCAGTGAAGAAATGTCACCCGTTGGGGAGCAGTTCTTC.

The CDR3 spells CASGLVPPGQANNQPQHF. CDR3 nucleotide sequence: TGTGCTAGTGGTTTGGTACCTCCGGGACAGGCAAACAATCAGCCCCAGCATTTT. The rearrangement links TRBV12-5 to TRBJ1-5, with TRBD1 matching over 8 bases. Trimming cost V 0 bases and J 3 bases; bases outside gene matches: 10. The V gene's germline CDR1 is LGHNT and CDR2 FRNRAP. The CDR3 has 18 residues.

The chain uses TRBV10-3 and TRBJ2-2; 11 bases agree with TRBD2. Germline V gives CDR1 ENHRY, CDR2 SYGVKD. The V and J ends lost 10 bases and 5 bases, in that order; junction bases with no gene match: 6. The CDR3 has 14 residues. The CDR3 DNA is TGTGCCACTGGGACTAGCGGACTTACCGGGGAGCTGTTTTTT. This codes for CATGTSGLTGELFF.

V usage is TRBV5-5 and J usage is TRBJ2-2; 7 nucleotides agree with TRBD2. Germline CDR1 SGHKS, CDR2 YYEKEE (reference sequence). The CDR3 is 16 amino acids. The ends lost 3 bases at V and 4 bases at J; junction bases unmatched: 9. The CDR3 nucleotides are TGTGCCAGCAGCTCCACTAGCGCGGGTAGCACCGGGGAGCTGTTTTTT. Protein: CASSSTSAGSTGELFF.

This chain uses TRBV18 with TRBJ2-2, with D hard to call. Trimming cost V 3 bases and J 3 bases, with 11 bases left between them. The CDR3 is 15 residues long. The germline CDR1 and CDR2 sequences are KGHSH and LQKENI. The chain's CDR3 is CASSPQEGYTGELFF. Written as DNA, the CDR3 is TGTGCCAGCTCACCCCAGGAAGGTTACACCGGGGAGCTGTTTTTT.

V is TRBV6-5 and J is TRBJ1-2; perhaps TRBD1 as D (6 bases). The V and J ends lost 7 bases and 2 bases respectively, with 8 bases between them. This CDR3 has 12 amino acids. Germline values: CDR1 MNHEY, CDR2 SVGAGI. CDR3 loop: CASTTGNYGYTF. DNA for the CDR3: TGTGCCAGCACAACAGGGAACTATGGCTACACCTTC.

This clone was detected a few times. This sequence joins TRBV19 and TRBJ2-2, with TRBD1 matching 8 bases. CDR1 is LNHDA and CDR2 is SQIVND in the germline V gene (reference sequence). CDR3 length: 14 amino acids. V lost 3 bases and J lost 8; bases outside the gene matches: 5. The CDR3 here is CASSMDRVVGELFF. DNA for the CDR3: TGTGCCAGTAGTATGGACAGGGTGGTAGGGGAGCTGTTTTTT. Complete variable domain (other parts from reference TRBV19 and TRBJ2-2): DGGITQSPKYLFRKEGQNVTLSCEQNLNHDAMYWYRQDPGQGLRLIYYSQIVNDFQKGDIAEGYSVSREKKESFPLTVTSAQKNPTAFYLCASSMDRVVGELFFGEGSRLTVL.

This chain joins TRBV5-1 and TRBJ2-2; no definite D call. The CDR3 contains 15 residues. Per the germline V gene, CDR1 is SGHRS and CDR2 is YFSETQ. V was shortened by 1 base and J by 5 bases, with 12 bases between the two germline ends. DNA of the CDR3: TGCGCCAGCAGCTTGTCCCTGAGTATGACCGGGGAGCTGTTTTTT. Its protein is CASSLSLSMTGELFF.